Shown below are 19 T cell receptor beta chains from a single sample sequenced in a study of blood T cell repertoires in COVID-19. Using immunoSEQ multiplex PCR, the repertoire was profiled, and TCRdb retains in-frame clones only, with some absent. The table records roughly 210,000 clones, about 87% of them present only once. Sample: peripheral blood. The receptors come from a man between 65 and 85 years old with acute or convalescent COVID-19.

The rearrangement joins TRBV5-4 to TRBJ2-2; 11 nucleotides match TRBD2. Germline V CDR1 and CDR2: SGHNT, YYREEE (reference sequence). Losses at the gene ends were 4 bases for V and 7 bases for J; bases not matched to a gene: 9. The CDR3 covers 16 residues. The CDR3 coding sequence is TGTGCCAGCAGCGTGACTAGCGGGAATTTCGGCGGGGAGCTGTTTTTT. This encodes CASSVTSGNFGGELFF.

The DNA of the CDR3 is TGCGCCAGCAGCGTTAATAGCGGGATGGCAGATACGCAGTATTTT. This gives the protein CASSVNSGMADTQYF. This chain connects TRBV5-1 to TRBJ2-3; 8 positions agree with TRBD2. Germline lookup yields CDR1 SGHRS and CDR2 YFSETQ. This CDR3 region has 15 residues. Trimming cost V 4 bases and J 4 bases; bases outside gene matches: 8.

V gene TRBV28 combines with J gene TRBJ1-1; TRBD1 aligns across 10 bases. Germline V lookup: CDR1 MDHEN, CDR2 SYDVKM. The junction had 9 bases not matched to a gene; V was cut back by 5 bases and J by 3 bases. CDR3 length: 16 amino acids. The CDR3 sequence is CASSIPGQGYYTEAFF. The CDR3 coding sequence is TGTGCCAGCAGTATCCCGGGACAGGGGTATTACACTGAAGCTTTCTTT.

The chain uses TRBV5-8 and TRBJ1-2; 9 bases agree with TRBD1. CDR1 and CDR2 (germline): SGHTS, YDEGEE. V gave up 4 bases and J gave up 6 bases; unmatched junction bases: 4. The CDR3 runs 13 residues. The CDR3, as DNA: TGTGCCAGCAGCCGGGACAGGGTCAATGGCTACACCTTC. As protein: CASSRDRVNGYTF.

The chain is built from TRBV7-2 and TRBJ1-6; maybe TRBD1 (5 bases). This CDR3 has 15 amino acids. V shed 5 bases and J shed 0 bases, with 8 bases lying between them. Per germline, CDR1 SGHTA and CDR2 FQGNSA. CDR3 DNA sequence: TGTGCCAGCAGCCACAGGAGCTCCTATAATTCACCCCTCCACTTT. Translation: CASSHRSSYNSPLHF.

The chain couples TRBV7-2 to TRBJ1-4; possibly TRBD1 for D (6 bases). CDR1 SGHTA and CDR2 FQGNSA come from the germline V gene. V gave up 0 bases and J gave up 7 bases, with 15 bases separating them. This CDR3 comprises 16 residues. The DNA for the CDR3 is TGTGCCAGCAGCTTAGCGGGGGGGGCGGTGGGTGAAAAACTGTTTTTT. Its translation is CASSLAGGAVGEKLFF.

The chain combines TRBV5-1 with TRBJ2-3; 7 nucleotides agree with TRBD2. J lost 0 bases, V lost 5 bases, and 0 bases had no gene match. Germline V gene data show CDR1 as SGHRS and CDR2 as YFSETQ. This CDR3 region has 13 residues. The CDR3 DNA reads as TGCGCCAGCAGTAGCGGGAGCACAGATACGCAGTATTTT. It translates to CASSSGSTDTQYF.

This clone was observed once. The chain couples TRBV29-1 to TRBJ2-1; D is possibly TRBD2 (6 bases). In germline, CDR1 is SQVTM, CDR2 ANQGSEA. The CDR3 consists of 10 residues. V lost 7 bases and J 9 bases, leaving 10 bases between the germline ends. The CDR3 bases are TGCAGCGGGGGGGACTTTGAGCAGTTCTTC. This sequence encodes CSGGDFEQFF.

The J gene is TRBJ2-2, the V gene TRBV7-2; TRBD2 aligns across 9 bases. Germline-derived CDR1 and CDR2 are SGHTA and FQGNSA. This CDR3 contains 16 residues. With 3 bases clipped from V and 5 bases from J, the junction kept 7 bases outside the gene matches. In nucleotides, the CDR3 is TGTGCCAGCAGCTTGGGCGGGAGGGCGCGAACCGGGGAGCTGTTTTTT. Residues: CASSLGGRARTGELFF.

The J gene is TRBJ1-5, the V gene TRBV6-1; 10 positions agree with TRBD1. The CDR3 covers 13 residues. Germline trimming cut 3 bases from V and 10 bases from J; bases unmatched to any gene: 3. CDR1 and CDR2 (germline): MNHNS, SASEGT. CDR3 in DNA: TGTGCCAGCAGTGATTGGACAGGGGGACCCCAGCATTTT. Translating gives CASSDWTGGPQHF.

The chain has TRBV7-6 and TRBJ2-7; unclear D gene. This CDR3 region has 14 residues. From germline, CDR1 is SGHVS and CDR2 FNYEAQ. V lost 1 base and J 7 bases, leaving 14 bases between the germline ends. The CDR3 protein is CASSLVGLQEEQYF. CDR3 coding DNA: TGTGCCAGCAGCTTAGTTGGCCTCCAGGAAGAGCAGTACTTC.

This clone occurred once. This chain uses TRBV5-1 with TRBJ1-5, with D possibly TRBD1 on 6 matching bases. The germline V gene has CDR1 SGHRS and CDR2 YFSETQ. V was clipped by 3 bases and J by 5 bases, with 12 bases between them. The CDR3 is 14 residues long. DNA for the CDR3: TGCGCCAGCAGCTCCGGGACACCTGATCAGCCCCAGCATTTT. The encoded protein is CASSSGTPDQPQHF.

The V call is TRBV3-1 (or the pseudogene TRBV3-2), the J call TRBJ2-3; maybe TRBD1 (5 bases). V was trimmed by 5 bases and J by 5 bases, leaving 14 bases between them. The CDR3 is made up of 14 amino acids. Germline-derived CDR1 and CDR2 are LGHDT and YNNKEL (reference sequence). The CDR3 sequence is CASSRGVGQDTQYF. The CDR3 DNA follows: TGTGCCAGCAGCAGGGGTGTGGGGCAAGATACGCAGTATTTT.

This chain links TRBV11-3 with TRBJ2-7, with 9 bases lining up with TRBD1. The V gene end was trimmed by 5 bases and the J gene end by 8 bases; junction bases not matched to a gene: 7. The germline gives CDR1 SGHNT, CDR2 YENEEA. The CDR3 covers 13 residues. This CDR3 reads CASSNPGQGQQYF. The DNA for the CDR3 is TGTGCCAGCAGCAACCCGGGACAGGGCCAGCAGTACTTC.

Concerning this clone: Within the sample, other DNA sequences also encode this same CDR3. Written as DNA, the CDR3 is TGTGCCATCAGTCCTGGGACAGAAGAGACCCAGTACTTC. As protein: CAISPGTEETQYF. The chain recombines TRBV10-3 with TRBJ2-5, with 7 bases lining up with TRBD1. Germline V CDR1 and CDR2: ENHRY, SYGVKD. Germline trimming cut 5 bases from V and 3 bases from J; bases unmatched to any gene: 3. The CDR3 consists of 13 residues.

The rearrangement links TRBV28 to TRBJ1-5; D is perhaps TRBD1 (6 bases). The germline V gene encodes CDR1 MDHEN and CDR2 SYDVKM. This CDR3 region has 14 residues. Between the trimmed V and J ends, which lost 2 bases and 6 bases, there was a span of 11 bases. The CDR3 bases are TGTGCCAGCAGTTTAGAGGGGGGGCCTCAGCCCCAGCATTTT. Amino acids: CASSLEGGPQPQHF. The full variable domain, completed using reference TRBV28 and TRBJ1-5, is DVKVTQSSRYLVKRTGEKVFLECVQDMDHENMFWYRQDPGLGLRLIYFSYDVKMKEKGDIPEGYSVSREKKERFSLILESASTNQTSMYLCASSLEGGPQPQHFGDGTRLSIL.

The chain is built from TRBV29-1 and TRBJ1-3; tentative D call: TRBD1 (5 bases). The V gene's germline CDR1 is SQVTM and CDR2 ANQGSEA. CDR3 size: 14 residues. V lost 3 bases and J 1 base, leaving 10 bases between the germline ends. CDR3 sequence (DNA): TGCAGCGTTGACGAGGGGACTTCTGGAAACACCATATATTTT. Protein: CSVDEGTSGNTIYF.

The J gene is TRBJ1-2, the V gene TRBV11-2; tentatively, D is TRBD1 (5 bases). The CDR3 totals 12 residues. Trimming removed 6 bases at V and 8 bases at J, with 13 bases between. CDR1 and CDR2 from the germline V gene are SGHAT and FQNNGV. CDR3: CASRQGIGGYTF. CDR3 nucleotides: TGTGCCAGCAGGCAGGGTATCGGCGGCTACACCTTC.

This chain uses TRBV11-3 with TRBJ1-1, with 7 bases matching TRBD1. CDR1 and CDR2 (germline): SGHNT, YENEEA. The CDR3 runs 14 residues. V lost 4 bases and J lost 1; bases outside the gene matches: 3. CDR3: CASSSGQSNTEAFF. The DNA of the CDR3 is TGTGCCAGCAGCTCGGGACAGTCGAACACTGAAGCTTTCTTT.